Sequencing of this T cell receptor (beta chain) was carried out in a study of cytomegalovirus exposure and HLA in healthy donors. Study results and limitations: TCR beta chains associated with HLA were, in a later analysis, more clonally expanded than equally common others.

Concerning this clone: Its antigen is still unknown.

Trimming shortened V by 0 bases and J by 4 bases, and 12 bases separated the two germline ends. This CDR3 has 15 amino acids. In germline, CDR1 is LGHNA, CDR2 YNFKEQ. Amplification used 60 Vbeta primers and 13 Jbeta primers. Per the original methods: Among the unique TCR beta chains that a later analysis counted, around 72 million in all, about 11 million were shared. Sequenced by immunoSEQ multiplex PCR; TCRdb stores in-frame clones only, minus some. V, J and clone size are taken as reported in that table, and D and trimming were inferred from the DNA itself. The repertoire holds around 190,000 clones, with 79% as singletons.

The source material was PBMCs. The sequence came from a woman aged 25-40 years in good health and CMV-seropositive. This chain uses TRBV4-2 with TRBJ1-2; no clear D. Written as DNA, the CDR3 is TGTGCCAGCAGCCAAGACGCGGGCACCTCCTATGGCTACACCTTC. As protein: CASSQDAGTSYGYTF.